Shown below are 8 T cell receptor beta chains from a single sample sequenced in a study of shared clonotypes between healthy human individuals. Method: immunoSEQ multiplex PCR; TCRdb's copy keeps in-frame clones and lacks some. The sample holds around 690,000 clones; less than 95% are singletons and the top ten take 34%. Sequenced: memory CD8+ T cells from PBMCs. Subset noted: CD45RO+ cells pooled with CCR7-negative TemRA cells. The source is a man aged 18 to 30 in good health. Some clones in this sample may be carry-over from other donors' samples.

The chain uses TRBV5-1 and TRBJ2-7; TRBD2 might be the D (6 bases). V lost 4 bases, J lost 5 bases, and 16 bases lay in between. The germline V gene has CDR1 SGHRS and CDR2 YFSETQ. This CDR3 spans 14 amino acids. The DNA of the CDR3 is TGCGCCAGCAGCCCTCGGCGGGATACCCACGAGCAGTACTTC. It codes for CASSPRRDTHEQYF.

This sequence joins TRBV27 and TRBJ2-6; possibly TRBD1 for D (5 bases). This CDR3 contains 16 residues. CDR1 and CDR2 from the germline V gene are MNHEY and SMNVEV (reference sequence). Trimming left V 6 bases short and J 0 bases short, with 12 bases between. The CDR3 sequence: CASRPQAGSGANVLTF. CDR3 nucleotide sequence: TGTGCCAGCAGGCCACAGGCAGGCTCTGGGGCCAACGTCCTGACTTTC.

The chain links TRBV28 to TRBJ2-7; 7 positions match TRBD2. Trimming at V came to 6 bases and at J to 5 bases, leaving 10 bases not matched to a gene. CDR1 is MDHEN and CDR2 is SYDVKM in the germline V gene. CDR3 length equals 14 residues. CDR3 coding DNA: TGTGCCAGCAGCTCTGTGCGGGAGATCAACGAGCAGTACTTC. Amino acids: CASSSVREINEQYF.

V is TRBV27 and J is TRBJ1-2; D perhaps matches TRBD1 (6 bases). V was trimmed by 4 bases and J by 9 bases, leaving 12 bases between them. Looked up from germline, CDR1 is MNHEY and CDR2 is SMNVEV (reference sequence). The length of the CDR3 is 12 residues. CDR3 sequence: CASSSNRVSYTF. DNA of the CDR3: TGTGCCAGCAGTTCCAACAGGGTGAGCTACACCTTC.

CDR3 coding DNA: TGTGCCAGCAGTAAGGCCTTACCGAACACAGATACGCAGTATTTT. Translation: CASSKALPNTDTQYF. The gene calls are TRBV6-5 and TRBJ2-3; D not resolved. Trimming removed 5 bases from V and 2 bases from J, with 14 bases in between. This CDR3 contains 15 residues. Per germline, CDR1 MNHEY and CDR2 SVGAGI.

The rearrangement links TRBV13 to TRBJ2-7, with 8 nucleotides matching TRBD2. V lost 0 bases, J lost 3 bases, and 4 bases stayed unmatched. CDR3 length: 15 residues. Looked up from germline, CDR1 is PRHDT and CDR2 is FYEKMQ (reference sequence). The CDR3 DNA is TGTGCCAGCAGCTTAGGTTCCGCGGGGGGCTACGAGCAGTACTTC. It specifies CASSLGSAGGYEQYF. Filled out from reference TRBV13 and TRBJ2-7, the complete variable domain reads AAGVIQSPRHLIKEKRETATLKCYPIPRHDTVYWYQQGPGQDPQFLISFYEKMQSDKGSIPDRFSAQQFSDYHSELNMSSLELGDSALYFCASSLGSAGGYEQYFGPGTRLTVT.

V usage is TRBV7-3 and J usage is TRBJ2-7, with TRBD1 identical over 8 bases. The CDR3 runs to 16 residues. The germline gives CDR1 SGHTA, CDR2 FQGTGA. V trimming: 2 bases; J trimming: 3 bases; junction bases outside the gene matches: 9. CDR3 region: CASSLSETGVFYEQYF. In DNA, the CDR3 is TGTGCCAGCAGCTTATCTGAGACAGGGGTATTCTACGAGCAGTACTTC.

The DNA for the CDR3 is TGTGCCAGCAGGGAACCGGGACTAGTTAACGAGCAGTACTTC. Encoded protein: CASREPGLVNEQYF. The chain links TRBV2 to TRBJ2-7; 8 bases agree with TRBD2. V lost 6 bases, J lost 5 bases, and 9 bases stayed unmatched. Germline assignment: CDR1 SNHLY and CDR2 FYNNEI. CDR3 length: 14 residues.